This T cell receptor (beta chain) comes out of a study of T cell responses to AZD1222 COVID-19 vaccine (dated by TCRdb to the early 2020s). Some background on the complete study: AZD1222 recipients whose second dose came at about 4 weeks and those whose second dose came at about 12 weeks were combined into one group, since spike-specific TCR depth and breadth did not differ between the two schedules. A total of over 230 trial participants underwent TCR sequencing, of whom roughly 210 had received two doses of AZD1222 and some 26 had received two doses of the MenACWY control vaccine. Trial participants were enrolled into age subgroups of 18-55, 56-69 and 70-plus years, which contained approximately 150, 28 and 58 TCR-sequenced participants, respectively.

The CDR3 regions of human TCRbeta chains were subjected to immunosequencing. The original pipeline was this. TCRs in the repertoires were matched against a reference library of SARS-CoV-2-specific TCRs that had been generated with the MIRA antigen-specificity platform. Breadth was defined as the fraction of unique TCRs that were SARS-CoV-2-associated, and depth was defined as the fraction of total T cells that were SARS-CoV-2-associated. Using the MIRA data, each spike-specific TCR was assigned both to the spike region to which the TCR was reactive and to a CD4 or CD8 class. Log10-transformed breadth and depth values were compared by one-way ANOVA with Sidak's multiple comparisons tests. TCRdb retrieved this table from immuneACCESS and kept in-frame rearrangements only. Not all clones are present; in checked studies, unresolved V genes account for under half, and no reason is known for the remainder. V, J and clone size reflect that table, while D and trimming were determined from the DNA. Recorded for this sample are around 160,000 clones; around nine tenths of them occurred a single time. The ten biggest clones cover approximately 1.5% of the sample.

Results and caveats for the whole study, not just this receptor: Because no day 14 peak-response samples were available, repertoires were characterized only after the peak T cell response. The 56-69-year group was small, and its depth increase did not reach significance, likely because of low power. Conclusions about previously exposed vaccinees are limited, since just 6 or 7 AZD1222 recipients were seropositive for SARS-CoV-2 at baseline. Vaccine-associated CD4 TCRs spanned the whole spike protein, with dominant responses in regions 160-218 and 743-854. After two AZD1222 doses, both the breadth and the depth of spike-specific TCRs were significantly higher than at day 0 and than in MenACWY recipients. Most participants were white British and females outnumbered males, and the authors suggested that clonal diversity may have been underestimated. Nearly half of unique spike-specific TCRs reportedly recognized epitopes outside regions mutated in the B.1.351 and B.1.1.7 variants.

In the case of this clone: It has no known antigen specificity. Base qualities are not recorded, but no much larger clone differs from it by a single base.

The sample's time point label, in plain terms: baseline before first vaccination. Vaccinee samples were obtained from the UK trials COV001 and COV002, which included a single-blind randomized controlled phase 2/3 trial of AZD1222 (ChAdOx1 nCoV-19) in healthy adults. For TCRbeta chain sequencing, PBMC samples were collected from trial participants at day 0 and at day 28 after the second dose. Material: peripheral blood, obtained on day 0 of AZD1222 vaccination. This clonotype was sampled from an adult in good health.

Here is the DNA: TGTGCCAGTAGTAAGGGGGAAGAGACCCAGTACTTC. Its product reads: CASSKGEETQYF. The chain uses TRBV19 and TRBJ2-5; 6 matching bases give a weak D call of TRBD1. The CDR3 has 12 amino acids, counting the end cysteine and phenylalanine. Solely the CDR3 DNA is kept, with 36 bases framed from the first base. CDR1 and CDR2 (LNHDA, SQIVND) derive from the germline V gene (reference sequence). Cut back by 4 bases and 3 bases, the V and J ends lie 6 bases apart.